These 24 T cell receptor beta chains share one sample of origin, sequenced in a study of control samples from healthy donors and cancer patients. The protocol was immunoSEQ multiplex PCR, while the TCRdb copy is restricted to in-frame clones and leaves out a portion. This table has approximately 190,000 clones, about 90% appearing once. Material: blood. Receptors were obtained from a man aged 25 to 45 in good health.

The chain joins TRBV19 to TRBJ2-7; 7 positions match TRBD1. Germline loops: CDR1 LNHDA, CDR2 SQIVND (reference sequence). V trimming: 8 bases; J trimming: 0 bases; junction bases outside the gene matches: 4. The CDR3 length is 13 residues. The CDR3 region is CASWDSRSYEQYF. DNA of the CDR3: TGTGCCAGTTGGGACAGCCGCTCCTACGAGCAGTACTTC.

The rearrangement uses TRBV6-6 and TRBJ2-3, with D unresolved. V lost 1 base to trimming and J lost 6 bases, with 5 bases between them. The CDR3 runs to 12 residues. The germline V gene has CDR1 MNHNY and CDR2 SVGAGI (reference sequence). The CDR3 DNA reads TGTGCCAGCAGTTACTATGGGGATACGCAGTATTTT. Its translation is CASSYYGDTQYF.

The chain employs TRBV24-1 and TRBJ2-3; 9 nucleotides line up with TRBD1. Germline CDR1 is KGHDR and CDR2 is SFDVKD. The V and J ends lost 4 bases and 6 bases, in that order; junction bases with no gene match: 10. This CDR3 spans 16 amino acids. The DNA of the CDR3 is TGTGCCACCAGTGACCCGACAGGGGGGGGATTGGATACGCAGTATTTT. Translating gives CATSDPTGGGLDTQYF.

The chain combines TRBV30 with TRBJ2-1; 9 nucleotides line up with TRBD2. With V trimmed by 4 bases and J by 4 bases, 11 bases remained unmatched. The CDR3 runs 16 residues. Germline CDR1 and CDR2: GTSNPN and SVGIG (reference sequence). The CDR3 DNA reads TGTGCCTGGAAGACACCAGCGGGGGGAGCTTACAATGAGCAGTTCTTC. Amino acid sequence: CAWKTPAGGAYNEQFF.

The chain couples TRBV6-5 to TRBJ2-7; tentatively, D is TRBD2 (6 bases). The CDR3 totals 13 residues. The V gene lost 11 bases and the J gene lost 6 bases, with 20 bases spanning the gap. Germline CDR1 is MNHEY and CDR2 is SVGAGI. The CDR3: CAASGDGWGEQYF. CDR3 coding DNA: TGTGCCGCCTCGGGGGACGGGTGGGGCGAGCAGTACTTC.

The V and J genes are TRBV19 and TRBJ1-3, with TRBD1 matching 7 bases. Germline assignment: CDR1 LNHDA and CDR2 SQIVND (reference sequence). The CDR3 spans 16 residues. V was pared by 7 bases and J by 1 base, with 10 bases of the junction left unmatched. CDR3 in DNA: TGTGCCAGTAAGGAGACAGGGAGTCAGTCTGGAAACACCATATATTTT. Translating gives CASKETGSQSGNTIYF.

The chain is built from TRBV19 and TRBJ2-7, with D perhaps matching TRBD1 or TRBD2 (6 bases each). CDR1 is LNHDA, CDR2 SQIVND, per germline (reference sequence). This CDR3 has 15 amino acids. The V end was cut by 6 bases, the J end by 3 bases, with 18 bases between. The CDR3 loop is CASSYSSGAHYEQYF. For the CDR3, the DNA is TGTGCCAGTAGCTATTCTTCGGGGGCCCACTACGAGCAGTACTTC.

V gene TRBV11-2 combines with J gene TRBJ2-7; TRBD2 agrees at 11 bases. Germline trimming cut 1 base from V and 5 bases from J; bases unmatched to any gene: 4. Germline assignment: CDR1 SGHAT and CDR2 FQNNGV. The CDR3 has 15 residues. CDR3 nucleotide sequence: TGTGCCAGCAGCTTAGGGGCTAGCGGGGGGAACGAGCAGTACTTC. Amino acid sequence: CASSLGASGGNEQYF.

This clone was seen just once. The chain employs TRBV3-1 (or the pseudogene TRBV3-2) and TRBJ2-2; D is ambiguous. With 1 base removed from V and 6 bases from J, the gap between germline ends came to 6 bases. The CDR3 is 13 residues long. Germline V gives CDR1 LGHDT, CDR2 YNNKEL (reference sequence). CDR3 residues: CASSQAQPGELFF. CDR3 nucleotide sequence: TGTGCCAGCAGCCAAGCTCAGCCCGGGGAGCTGTTTTTT.

The genes are TRBV4-1 and TRBJ2-7, with 7 bases that match TRBD1. The V gene's germline CDR1 is MGHRA and CDR2 YSYEKL. Trimming took 2 bases from V and 2 from J; bases not matched to a gene: 3. The CDR3 consists of 14 residues. The CDR3 nucleotides are TGCGCCAGCAGCCAAACTGGGACAGCCTACGAGCAGTACTTC. This codes for CASSQTGTAYEQYF.

This chain joins TRBV27 and TRBJ1-1, with a possible D match to TRBD1 (6 bases). Germline V CDR1 and CDR2: MNHEY, SMNVEV (reference sequence). Trimming took off 5 bases at V and 0 bases at J, with 10 bases between the two ends. The CDR3 extends over 14 amino acids. CDR3 residues: CASSHRTVNTEAFF. The CDR3 DNA is TGTGCCAGCAGTCACCGGACAGTGAACACTGAAGCTTTCTTT.

The CDR3 loop is CASSEPPGRGGEQYF. Written as DNA, the CDR3 is TGCGCCAGCAGTGAGCCCCCGGGAAGGGGGGGCGAGCAGTACTTC. The chain uses TRBV10-1 and TRBJ2-7; D possibly corresponds to TRBD2 (7 bases). The germline V gene encodes CDR1 WNHNN and CDR2 SYGVQD (reference sequence). The CDR3 contains 15 residues. The V end was cut by 2 bases, the J end by 6 bases, with 17 bases between.

The chain links TRBV12-3 or TRBV12-4 to TRBJ1-3, with unresolved D. The CDR3 spans 12 residues. Trimming took 5 bases from V and 4 from J, leaving 6 bases between them. This CDR3 is CASSTFGNTIYF. CDR3 DNA sequence: TGTGCCAGCAGTACGTTCGGAAACACCATATATTTT.

The chain joins TRBV3-1 (or the pseudogene TRBV3-2) to TRBJ1-3; TRBD1 agrees at 10 bases. The CDR3 is 16 amino acids. With V trimmed by 4 bases and J by 0 bases, 3 bases remained unmatched. Looked up from germline, CDR1 is LGHDT and CDR2 is YNNKEL (reference sequence). As DNA, the CDR3 is TGTGCCAGCAGCCGGGACAGGGGAACCTCTGGAAACACCATATATTTT. It yields the protein CASSRDRGTSGNTIYF.

The chain combines TRBV19 with TRBJ2-6, with D unresolved. With 0 bases removed from V and 1 base from J, the gap between germline ends came to 13 bases. This CDR3 has 18 amino acids. The V gene's germline CDR1 is LNHDA and CDR2 SQIVND (reference sequence). The CDR3 region has the DNA TGTGCCAGTAGTATAGATAGTCATCGCGGTTCTGGGGCCAACGTCCTGACTTTC. Protein product: CASSIDSHRGSGANVLTF.

The J gene is TRBJ2-1, the V gene TRBV4-1; TRBD1 matches at 9 bases. Unmatched junction bases numbered 5, after V lost 1 base and J lost 7 bases. CDR1 is MGHRA and CDR2 is YSYEKL in the germline V gene. This CDR3 spans 15 amino acids. The CDR3 DNA reads TGCGCCAGCAGCCAAGTAACAGGGGGCTTGAATGAGCAGTTCTTC. It specifies CASSQVTGGLNEQFF.

This clone was observed a handful of times. This chain joins TRBV2 and TRBJ1-6, with a possible D match to TRBD1 (5 bases). This CDR3 has 14 residues. V lost 7 bases and J 7 bases, leaving 14 bases between the germline ends. Germline values: CDR1 SNHLY, CDR2 FYNNEI. The CDR3 protein is CASTPGPGNSPLHF. The CDR3 DNA sequence: TGTGCCAGCACCCCGGGACCAGGGAATTCACCCCTCCACTTT.

This clone turned up a few times. J is TRBJ2-2 and V is TRBV28; the match to TRBD1 covers 9 bases. Trimming took 7 bases from V and 8 from J; bases not matched to a gene: 11. The CDR3 runs to 15 residues. CDR1 is MDHEN, CDR2 SYDVKM, per germline. CDR3 in amino acids: CASNVPGQGSGELFF. Here the CDR3 DNA reads TGTGCCAGCAACGTCCCGGGACAGGGATCGGGGGAGCTGTTTTTT. The variable domain in full, with the rest retrieved from reference TRBV28 and TRBJ2-2, is DVKVTQSSRYLVKRTGEKVFLECVQDMDHENMFWYRQDPGLGLRLIYFSYDVKMKEKGDIPEGYSVSREKKERFSLILESASTNQTSMYLCASNVPGQGSGELFFGEGSRLTVL.

This clone was found a few times. The chain joins TRBV2 to TRBJ1-6; D is unclear. Germline lookup yields CDR1 SNHLY and CDR2 FYNNEI. Trimming pared 6 bases from V and 5 bases from J, leaving 17 bases between. The CDR3 runs 16 residues. The chain's CDR3 is CASSPSSGRNNSPLHF. The CDR3 DNA reads TGTGCCAGCAGCCCTTCCAGCGGTAGAAATAATTCACCCCTCCACTTT. The entire variable domain, with the rest obtained from reference TRBV2 and TRBJ1-6, is as follows: EPEVTQTPSHQVTQMGQEVILRCVPISNHLYFYWYRQILGQKVEFLVSFYNNEISEKSEIFDDQFSVERPDGSNFTLKIRSTKLEDSAMYFCASSPSSGRNNSPLHFGNGTRLTVT.

The chain employs TRBV3-1 (or the pseudogene TRBV3-2) and TRBJ2-7, with 11 bases fitting TRBD2. The CDR3 runs 14 residues. Trimming at V came to 4 bases and at J to 6 bases, leaving 5 bases not matched to a gene. CDR1 is LGHDT, CDR2 YNNKEL, per germline (reference sequence). DNA of the CDR3: TGTGCCAGCAGCCGACTAGCGGGGCAGGTCGAGCAGTACTTC. This translates into CASSRLAGQVEQYF.

The chain combines TRBV6-5 with TRBJ1-1, with a weak D call TRBD1 (5 bases). Per germline, CDR1 MNHEY and CDR2 SVGAGI. V was trimmed by 0 bases and J by 5 bases, leaving 13 bases between them. This CDR3 is 15 amino acids long. The CDR3 loop is CASSYSAGVRTEAFF. CDR3 in DNA: TGTGCCAGCAGTTACTCGGCGGGGGTCCGGACTGAAGCTTTCTTT.

The chain carries TRBV3-1 (or the pseudogene TRBV3-2) and TRBJ2-3; D is unresolved. The CDR3 totals 12 residues. Germline lookup yields CDR1 LGHDT and CDR2 YNNKEL (reference sequence). V shed 4 bases and J shed 6 bases, with 8 bases lying between them. The CDR3 DNA sequence: TGTGCCAGCAGCCTACACGGCGATACGCAGTATTTT. It translates to CASSLHGDTQYF.

The chain couples TRBV15 to TRBJ1-1; D is undetermined. Germline CDR1 is LNHNV and CDR2 is YYDKDF (reference sequence). The CDR3 contains 19 residues. V lost 0 bases, J lost 0 bases, and 20 bases lay in between. CDR3 loop: CATSRDSQAIIRMNTEAFF. CDR3 DNA sequence: TGTGCCACCAGCAGAGATAGCCAGGCGATTATACGCATGAACACTGAAGCTTTCTTT.

V and J are TRBV28 and TRBJ1-1; D remains ambiguous. The CDR3 spans 14 residues. Trimming shortened V by 1 base and J by 3 bases, and 9 bases separated the two germline ends. Germline V gives CDR1 MDHEN, CDR2 SYDVKM. The CDR3 nucleotides are TGTGCCAGCAGTTTATCGGGGAGTTACACTGAAGCTTTCTTT. As protein: CASSLSGSYTEAFF.